The rows below give T cell receptor beta chains drawn from one sample of a study of blood T cell repertoires in COVID-19. The table came from immunoSEQ multiplex PCR; TCRdb's copy has only in-frame clones and leaves some out. Here the sample spans around 13,000 clones, approximately 80% being singletons. The sample consisted of peripheral blood. Receptors were obtained from a middle-aged man with active or convalescent COVID-19. Both conserved end residues are part of each CDR3. Fields, in order: V gene, clone size, J gene, D gene, CDR3 protein, CDR3 DNA. The D gene is left open where the match is weak. Rows give clone size only sometimes, using once, few, many, or a class for an expanded clone.

v_call: TRBV24-1; clone_size: NA; j_call: TRBJ2-3; d_call: NA; cdr3_aa: CATSPGWQQPSTDTQYF; cdr3_nt: TGTGCCACCAGCCCCGGGTGGCAGCAACCTAGCACAGATACGCAGTATTTT
v_call: TRBV27; clone_size: NA; j_call: TRBJ1-5; d_call: TRBD1; cdr3_aa: CASRSHRGSNQPQHF; cdr3_nt: TGTGCCAGCAGATCCCACAGGGGGAGCAATCAGCCCCAGCATTTT
v_call: TRBV19; clone_size: NA; j_call: TRBJ1-2; d_call: NA; cdr3_aa: CASSAEGLGGYTF; cdr3_nt: TGTGCCAGTAGTGCCGAGGGACTTGGTGGCTACACCTTC
v_call: TRBV6-2/TRBV6-3; clone_size: NA; j_call: TRBJ1-4; d_call: TRBD1; cdr3_aa: CASSAGGTNEKLFF; cdr3_nt: TGTGCCAGCAGCGCAGGGGGGACTAATGAAAAACTGTTTTTT
v_call: TRBV3-1/TRBV3-2; clone_size: NA; j_call: TRBJ2-1; d_call: TRBD2; cdr3_aa: CASSQEGLADSSYNEQFF; cdr3_nt: TGTGCCAGCAGCCAAGAAGGACTAGCTGATAGCTCCTACAATGAGCAGTTCTTC
v_call: TRBV29-1; clone_size: NA; j_call: TRBJ1-1; d_call: NA; cdr3_aa: CSAAQGYMNTEAFF; cdr3_nt: TGCAGCGCCGCACAGGGATACATGAACACTGAAGCTTTCTTT
v_call: TRBV9; clone_size: once; j_call: TRBJ2-1; d_call: TRBD2; cdr3_aa: CASSVGGGPSNEQFF; cdr3_nt: TGTGCCAGCAGCGTCGGGGGAGGGCCCTCCAATGAGCAGTTCTTC
v_call: TRBV25-1; clone_size: NA; j_call: TRBJ2-3; d_call: NA; cdr3_aa: CASSVDEDFTTDTQYF; cdr3_nt: TGTGCCAGCAGTGTGGACGAGGACTTTACCACAGATACGCAGTATTTT
v_call: TRBV5-1; clone_size: NA; j_call: TRBJ2-3; d_call: TRBD2; cdr3_aa: CASSPSGGLDTQYF; cdr3_nt: TGCGCCAGCAGCCCCTCGGGAGGGCTAGATACGCAGTATTTT
v_call: TRBV28; clone_size: NA; j_call: TRBJ1-1; d_call: TRBD1; cdr3_aa: CASSLTGATGTEAFF; cdr3_nt: TGTGCCAGCAGTTTAACAGGGGCTACTGGCACTGAAGCTTTCTTT
v_call: TRBV7-9; clone_size: few; j_call: TRBJ1-6; d_call: TRBD1; cdr3_aa: CASSPSDGQDNSPLHF; cdr3_nt: TGTGCCAGCAGCCCCTCAGACGGACAGGATAATTCACCCCTCCACTTT
v_call: TRBV18; clone_size: NA; j_call: TRBJ1-5; d_call: NA; cdr3_aa: CASSPKGDQPQHF; cdr3_nt: TGTGCCAGCTCACCAAAAGGGGATCAGCCCCAGCATTTT
v_call: TRBV12-3/TRBV12-4; clone_size: NA; j_call: TRBJ2-7; d_call: TRBD1; cdr3_aa: CASTLDRGDEQYF; cdr3_nt: TGTGCCAGCACCCTCGACAGGGGGGACGAGCAGTACTTC
v_call: TRBV5-6; clone_size: NA; j_call: TRBJ2-7; d_call: NA; cdr3_aa: CASSYQALGEQYF; cdr3_nt: TGTGCCAGCAGCTACCAAGCGCTTGGCGAGCAGTACTTC
v_call: TRBV28; clone_size: NA; j_call: TRBJ1-6; d_call: NA; cdr3_aa: CASSLRGSFNSPLHF; cdr3_nt: TGTGCCAGCAGTCTGCGGGGGTCTTTTAATTCACCCCTCCACTTT
v_call: TRBV18; clone_size: NA; j_call: TRBJ2-7; d_call: NA; cdr3_aa: CASSQGISYEQYF; cdr3_nt: TGTGCCAGCTCACAGGGGATCTCCTACGAGCAGTACTTC
v_call: TRBV4-3; clone_size: NA; j_call: TRBJ2-2; d_call: TRBD2; cdr3_aa: CASSQLTRGGADTGELFF; cdr3_nt: TGCGCCAGCAGCCAGTTGACTCGCGGGGGGGCGGACACCGGGGAGCTGTTTTTT
v_call: TRBV30; clone_size: NA; j_call: TRBJ2-5; d_call: NA; cdr3_aa: CAWSSGAGAEETQYF; cdr3_nt: TGTGCCTGGAGTTCTGGGGCAGGGGCCGAGGAGACCCAGTACTTC
v_call: TRBV6-6; clone_size: NA; j_call: TRBJ2-7; d_call: NA; cdr3_aa: CASSYSNGREQYF; cdr3_nt: TGTGCCAGCAGTTACTCGAATGGGAGGGAGCAGTACTTC
v_call: TRBV6-1; clone_size: NA; j_call: TRBJ1-2; d_call: NA; cdr3_aa: CASSETGSRNGYTF; cdr3_nt: TGTGCCAGCAGTGAAACAGGGTCGAGAAATGGCTACACCTTC
v_call: TRBV19; clone_size: NA; j_call: TRBJ2-7; d_call: TRBD1; cdr3_aa: CASSIRQGAYEQYF; cdr3_nt: TGTGCCAGTAGTATCCGACAGGGGGCTTACGAGCAGTACTTC
v_call: TRBV2; clone_size: NA; j_call: TRBJ2-5; d_call: NA; cdr3_aa: CASTPGGGSKTQYF; cdr3_nt: TGTGCCAGCACCCCTGGGGGAGGCTCAAAGACCCAGTACTTC
v_call: TRBV9; clone_size: NA; j_call: TRBJ2-3; d_call: TRBD2; cdr3_aa: CASSPGGPTDTQYF; cdr3_nt: TGTGCCAGCAGCCCGGGGGGGCCAACAGATACGCAGTATTTT
v_call: TRBV6-4; clone_size: NA; j_call: TRBJ2-3; d_call: NA; cdr3_aa: CASKENPWADTQYF; cdr3_nt: TGTGCCAGCAAGGAGAACCCGTGGGCAGATACGCAGTATTTT
v_call: TRBV24-1; clone_size: NA; j_call: TRBJ2-1; d_call: TRBD1; cdr3_aa: CATSDHKQGYNEQFF; cdr3_nt: TGTGCCACCAGTGACCATAAACAGGGGTACAATGAGCAGTTCTTC
v_call: TRBV11-2; clone_size: NA; j_call: TRBJ1-2; d_call: NA; cdr3_aa: CASSLSGLGSGGYTF; cdr3_nt: TGTGCCAGCAGCTTATCGGGTCTCGGGAGTGGTGGCTACACCTTC
v_call: TRBV5-4; clone_size: once; j_call: TRBJ2-5; d_call: NA; cdr3_aa: CASSFQGGQETQYF; cdr3_nt: TGTGCCAGCAGCTTCCAAGGGGGCCAAGAGACCCAGTACTTC
v_call: TRBV19; clone_size: NA; j_call: TRBJ2-2; d_call: NA; cdr3_aa: CASSYRVNTGELFF; cdr3_nt: TGTGCCAGTAGTTATCGGGTGAACACCGGGGAGCTGTTTTTT
v_call: TRBV7-9; clone_size: NA; j_call: TRBJ2-1; d_call: NA; cdr3_aa: CASSFFSDEQFF; cdr3_nt: TGTGCCAGCAGCTTTTTCAGCGATGAGCAGTTCTTC
v_call: TRBV5-1; clone_size: NA; j_call: TRBJ2-5; d_call: TRBD2; cdr3_aa: CASSFGLAQETQYF; cdr3_nt: TGCGCCAGCAGCTTCGGACTAGCCCAAGAGACCCAGTACTTC
v_call: TRBV6-5; clone_size: NA; j_call: TRBJ1-2; d_call: NA; cdr3_aa: CASSSVQGRGYTF; cdr3_nt: TGTGCCAGCAGTTCCGTACAGGGTAGAGGCTACACCTTC
v_call: TRBV24-1; clone_size: NA; j_call: TRBJ2-7; d_call: TRBD1; cdr3_aa: CATSDRQGYEQYF; cdr3_nt: TGTGCCACCAGTGATCGACAGGGCTACGAGCAGTACTTC
v_call: TRBV11-2; clone_size: medium-sized; j_call: TRBJ1-1; d_call: TRBD1; cdr3_aa: CASSPPGQMNTEAFF; cdr3_nt: TGTGCCAGCAGCCCCCCGGGACAGATGAACACTGAAGCTTTCTTT
v_call: TRBV7-2; clone_size: NA; j_call: TRBJ2-7; d_call: TRBD1; cdr3_aa: CASSFLRDRGNYEQYF; cdr3_nt: TGTGCCAGCAGCTTCCTCCGGGACAGGGGGAACTACGAGCAGTACTTC
v_call: TRBV4-1; clone_size: NA; j_call: TRBJ1-2; d_call: NA; cdr3_aa: CASSQVTGFEGYTF; cdr3_nt: TGCGCCAGCAGCCAAGTTACAGGGTTCGAGGGCTACACCTTC
v_call: TRBV28; clone_size: once; j_call: TRBJ2-7; d_call: NA; cdr3_aa: CASSPTGTLFGWQYF; cdr3_nt: TGTGCCAGCAGTCCTACCGGGACATTATTCGGGTGGCAGTACTTC
v_call: TRBV27; clone_size: NA; j_call: TRBJ1-1; d_call: NA; cdr3_aa: CASSSGHMGTEAFF; cdr3_nt: TGTGCCAGCAGTTCGGGACATATGGGCACTGAAGCTTTCTTT
v_call: TRBV15; clone_size: NA; j_call: TRBJ2-6; d_call: NA; cdr3_aa: CATSREGLSGANVLTF; cdr3_nt: TGTGCCACCAGCAGAGAGGGGCTCTCTGGGGCCAACGTCCTGACTTTC
v_call: TRBV7-9; clone_size: few; j_call: TRBJ1-2; d_call: NA; cdr3_aa: CASSVSGAGGYTF; cdr3_nt: TGTGCCAGCAGCGTTAGTGGGGCAGGTGGCTACACCTTC
v_call: TRBV11-3; clone_size: NA; j_call: TRBJ2-2; d_call: TRBD2; cdr3_aa: CASSLGTSGGTGELFF; cdr3_nt: TGTGCCAGCAGCTTAGGGACTAGCGGGGGCACCGGGGAGCTGTTTTTT
v_call: TRBV7-2; clone_size: NA; j_call: TRBJ1-1; d_call: NA; cdr3_aa: CASSSGSQGLAFF; cdr3_nt: TGTGCCAGCAGCTCGGGATCACAGGGTCTAGCTTTCTTT
v_call: TRBV15; clone_size: NA; j_call: TRBJ2-7; d_call: NA; cdr3_aa: CATSRGGTTYEQYF; cdr3_nt: TGTGCCACCAGCAGAGGGGGCACTACCTACGAGCAGTACTTC
v_call: TRBV9; clone_size: NA; j_call: TRBJ2-3; d_call: TRBD2; cdr3_aa: CASSVGGLAADTQYF; cdr3_nt: TGTGCCAGCAGCGTAGGTGGGCTAGCGGCTGATACGCAGTATTTT
v_call: TRBV7-6; clone_size: NA; j_call: TRBJ2-3; d_call: TRBD2; cdr3_aa: CASSLAPLLASADTQYF; cdr3_nt: TGTGCCAGCAGCTTAGCGCCTCTACTAGCGAGTGCAGATACGCAGTATTTT
v_call: TRBV13; clone_size: NA; j_call: TRBJ1-6; d_call: TRBD1; cdr3_aa: CASSKGAGSGYNSPLHF; cdr3_nt: TGTGCCAGCAGCAAGGGGGCGGGTTCGGGCTATAATTCACCCCTCCACTTT
v_call: TRBV7-3; clone_size: NA; j_call: TRBJ1-2; d_call: NA; cdr3_aa: CASSPGGRQGLGYTF; cdr3_nt: TGTGCCAGCAGCCCGGGGGGCCGCCAGGGTTTGGGCTACACCTTC
v_call: TRBV4-3; clone_size: NA; j_call: TRBJ2-1; d_call: TRBD2; cdr3_aa: CASSHSGGTSGARSDEQFF; cdr3_nt: TGCGCCAGCAGCCACTCGGGTGGGACTAGCGGGGCGCGTAGTGATGAGCAGTTCTTC
v_call: TRBV9; clone_size: once; j_call: TRBJ2-2; d_call: TRBD2; cdr3_aa: CASTPQVAGGLDTGELFF; cdr3_nt: TGTGCCAGCACCCCGCAGGTAGCGGGAGGGCTTGACACCGGGGAGCTGTTTTTT
v_call: TRBV30; clone_size: NA; j_call: TRBJ1-6; d_call: NA; cdr3_aa: CAWSGRGGSPLHF; cdr3_nt: TGTGCCTGGAGTGGAAGGGGAGGCTCACCCCTCCACTTT
v_call: TRBV7-9; clone_size: once; j_call: TRBJ1-2; d_call: NA; cdr3_aa: CASSSAGRGYTF; cdr3_nt: TGTGCCAGCAGCTCCGCGGGTCGTGGCTACACCTTC
v_call: TRBV10-1; clone_size: once; j_call: TRBJ1-2; d_call: TRBD1; cdr3_aa: CASSDRGTEIYGYTF; cdr3_nt: TGCGCCAGCAGTGATAGGGGGACAGAAATCTATGGCTACACCTTC
v_call: TRBV5-6; clone_size: NA; j_call: TRBJ2-5; d_call: NA; cdr3_aa: CASSLAAGEGTQYF; cdr3_nt: TGTGCCAGCAGCTTGGCAGCAGGGGAAGGGACCCAGTACTTC
v_call: TRBV19; clone_size: NA; j_call: TRBJ1-4; d_call: TRBD1; cdr3_aa: CASSMGQGSEKLFF; cdr3_nt: TGTGCCAGTAGTATGGGACAGGGCTCAGAAAAACTGTTTTTT
v_call: TRBV6-5; clone_size: NA; j_call: TRBJ2-5; d_call: TRBD1; cdr3_aa: CASSSRDRGETQYF; cdr3_nt: TGTGCCAGCAGTTCCCGGGACAGGGGAGAGACCCAGTACTTC
v_call: TRBV10-3; clone_size: once; j_call: TRBJ1-5; d_call: NA; cdr3_aa: CAISESLGDIKHF; cdr3_nt: TGTGCCATCAGTGAGTCATTAGGGGACATCAAGCATTTT
v_call: TRBV30; clone_size: few; j_call: TRBJ2-7; d_call: TRBD2; cdr3_aa: CAWSAETSLYEQYF; cdr3_nt: TGTGCCTGGAGTGCCGAGACTAGCTTGTACGAGCAGTACTTC
v_call: TRBV3-1/TRBV3-2; clone_size: NA; j_call: TRBJ2-3; d_call: NA; cdr3_aa: CASSQGASSWTDTQYF; cdr3_nt: TGTGCCAGCAGCCAAGGGGCTAGCAGTTGGACAGATACGCAGTATTTT